The 12 T cell receptor beta chains below come from one sample, sequenced in a study of beta chain features in type 1 diabetes. Overall study results and limits: When Type 1 diabetes patients were examined, their TCRB CDR3s proved moderately but significantly shorter in all four CD4+ subsets.

As every portion of the isolated RNA was reverse transcribed, the sequencing read expressed TCRB transcripts. TCRdb's table, derived via immunoSEQ multiplex PCR, lists solely in-frame clones and lacks some. The top ten hold around 0.016% of the sample, which has hundreds of thousands of clones, around 15% seen once. These TCRs' antigens remain unknown. Sequencing input: naive CD4+ T cells from blood. The receptors were gathered from a man aged 30-40 years with type 1 diabetes.

Only a few counts were recorded for this clone. This chain links TRBV2 with TRBJ1-5; no clear D gene. The germline V gene has CDR1 SNHLY and CDR2 FYNNEI. This CDR3 is 14 amino acids long. V lost 6 bases and J 7 bases, leaving 16 bases between the germline ends. CDR3 DNA sequence: TGTGCCAGCAGCGGGCGGGCCCCCTCCCAGCCCCAGCATTTT. Its protein is CASSGRAPSQPQHF. Together with reference TRBV2 and TRBJ1-5, the CDR3 gives the full variable domain: EPEVTQTPSHQVTQMGQEVILRCVPISNHLYFYWYRQILGQKVEFLVSFYNNEISEKSEIFDDQFSVERPDGSNFTLKIRSTKLEDSAMYFCASSGRAPSQPQHFGDGTRLSIL.

This clone occurred a few times. The genes are TRBV5-1 and TRBJ1-4, with unresolved D. In germline, CDR1 is SGHRS, CDR2 YFSETQ. Between the trimmed V and J ends, which lost 1 base and 5 bases, there was a span of 12 bases. This CDR3 contains 15 residues. The DNA for the CDR3 is TGCGCCAGCAGCTTGCGAACGGACTCGAATGAAAAACTGTTTTTT. Its protein product is CASSLRTDSNEKLFF.

This clone turned up a few times. V usage is TRBV2 and J usage is TRBJ1-4; 9 nucleotides line up with TRBD1. V shed 10 bases and J 6 bases; nucleotides not matched to a gene: 9. CDR1 is SNHLY and CDR2 is FYNNEI in the germline V gene. This CDR3 comprises 14 residues. The CDR3 loop reads CATTIGTGYEKLFF. The CDR3 DNA is TGTGCCACCACTATAGGGACAGGGTATGAAAAACTGTTTTTT.

The rearrangement links TRBV7-9 to TRBJ1-2; D gene ambiguous. V lost 5 bases and J lost 4, with 11 bases in between. This CDR3 spans 13 amino acids. Germline loops: CDR1 SEHNR, CDR2 FQNEAQ (reference sequence). CDR3 DNA: TGTGCCAGCAGCCCAAGTCAACTCTATGGCTACACCTTC. Amino acids: CASSPSQLYGYTF.

The genes are TRBV7-9 and TRBJ2-2, with 7 bases aligning to TRBD1. The germline V gene encodes CDR1 SEHNR and CDR2 FQNEAQ (reference sequence). This CDR3 comprises 16 residues. The V gene end was trimmed by 5 bases and the J gene end by 5 bases; junction bases not matched to a gene: 11. The CDR3 DNA follows: TGTGCCAGCAGCAGACGACAGGGATCGAGAACCGGGGAGCTGTTTTTT. It translates to CASSRRQGSRTGELFF.

The V gene is TRBV9, the J gene TRBJ1-1; D is uncertain. Per the germline V gene, CDR1 is SGDLS and CDR2 is YYNGEE. Trimming removed 4 bases from V and 6 bases from J, with 16 bases in between. The CDR3 runs to 14 residues. In nucleotides, the CDR3 is TGTGCCAGCAGCCACGGGCCCCCGGAGGCTGAAGCTTTCTTT. Amino acid sequence: CASSHGPPEAEAFF.

J is TRBJ2-1 and V is TRBV28, with D possibly being TRBD1 (5 bases). Trimming took 3 bases from V and 11 from J, leaving 14 bases between them. The CDR3 extends over 13 amino acids. Germline V gene data show CDR1 as MDHEN and CDR2 as SYDVKM. CDR3: CASSFTPRQKQFF. DNA for the CDR3: TGTGCCAGCAGTTTTACCCCCAGACAGAAGCAGTTCTTC.

The sample holds a few counts of this clone. The chain joins TRBV27 to TRBJ2-7; 12 bases match TRBD2. This CDR3 comprises 16 residues. Germline V gene data show CDR1 as MNHEY and CDR2 as SMNVEV (reference sequence). V lost 4 bases and J lost 0; bases outside the gene matches: 4. The CDR3 is CASSSRTSGNSYEQYF. CDR3 nucleotides: TGTGCCAGCAGTTCCAGGACTAGCGGGAACTCCTACGAGCAGTACTTC.

This clone was observed a handful of times. The chain recombines TRBV19 with TRBJ2-2; tentative D call: TRBD1 (5 bases). Germline-derived CDR1 and CDR2 are LNHDA and SQIVND (reference sequence). The CDR3 runs to 14 residues. Trimming took off 6 bases at V and 6 bases at J, with 14 bases between the two ends. In DNA, the CDR3 is TGTGCCAGTAGACCACAGGCGTTCTCCGGGGAGCTGTTTTTT. Translated: CASRPQAFSGELFF.

In this sample, this clone turned up a few times. The sample has other DNA sequences that encode this CDR3 too. The V call is TRBV5-1, the J call TRBJ2-1; 11 bases agree with TRBD2. From germline, CDR1 is SGHRS and CDR2 YFSETQ. V trimming: 4 bases; J trimming: 6 bases; junction bases outside the gene matches: 3. CDR3 size: 14 residues. The CDR3 reads CASSPGLAGNEQFF. In DNA form, the CDR3 reads TGCGCCAGCAGCCCTGGACTAGCGGGCAATGAGCAGTTCTTC.

A few counts support this clone. This chain uses TRBV28 with TRBJ2-4; D remains unclear. This CDR3 region has 11 residues. CDR1 is MDHEN, CDR2 SYDVKM, per germline. V was trimmed by 6 bases and J by 8 bases, leaving 8 bases between them. In nucleotides, the CDR3 is TGTGCCAGCAGCCCCGGGTACATTCAGTACTTC. It specifies CASSPGYIQYF.

This clone came up a few times. The chain is built from TRBV19 and TRBJ1-1; D is perhaps TRBD1 (5 bases). V was pared by 6 bases and J by 4 bases, with 15 bases between. The CDR3 contains 14 residues. CDR1 is LNHDA, CDR2 SQIVND, per germline (reference sequence). The CDR3 DNA reads as TGTGCCAGTAGCCCTGCTGGGAGGGGCACTGAAGCTTTCTTT. This encodes CASSPAGRGTEAFF.